This TCR beta chain originates from a study of cytotoxic CD8 clonotypes in ibrutinib-treated CLL. Study summary: Overall, 25 or so responses were partial and 2 complete; following median 68 months, around 15 patients stayed remitted and 12 progressed.

Study-level results: With treatment, public clonotypes, which were uncommon, either contracted or remained stable. While tracking circulating CD8+ T-cell counts, baseline clonality exceeded that of age-matched healthy donors. Clonality went up at ibrutinib response and then declined back toward baseline at progression.

The method was immunoSEQ multiplex PCR; TCRdb's version includes in-frame clones alone and lacks a portion of them. The sample includes tens of thousands of clones, about 50% of them seen just once. V gave up 6 bases and J gave up 0 bases; unmatched junction bases: 9. Germline CDR1 SEHNR, CDR2 FQNEAQ (reference sequence). This CDR3 is 17 amino acids long. On this clone: Its antigen is unidentified.

The sample in question was PBMCs, obtained before ibrutinib treatment. The TCR sequence derives from a human donor with chronic lymphocytic leukemia. The V gene is TRBV7-9, the J gene TRBJ1-4, with 8 bases lining up with TRBD1. The CDR3 sequence: CASRKDRGPTTNEKLFF. In DNA, the CDR3 is TGTGCCAGCAGAAAAGACAGGGGCCCCACAACTAATGAAAAACTGTTTTTT.